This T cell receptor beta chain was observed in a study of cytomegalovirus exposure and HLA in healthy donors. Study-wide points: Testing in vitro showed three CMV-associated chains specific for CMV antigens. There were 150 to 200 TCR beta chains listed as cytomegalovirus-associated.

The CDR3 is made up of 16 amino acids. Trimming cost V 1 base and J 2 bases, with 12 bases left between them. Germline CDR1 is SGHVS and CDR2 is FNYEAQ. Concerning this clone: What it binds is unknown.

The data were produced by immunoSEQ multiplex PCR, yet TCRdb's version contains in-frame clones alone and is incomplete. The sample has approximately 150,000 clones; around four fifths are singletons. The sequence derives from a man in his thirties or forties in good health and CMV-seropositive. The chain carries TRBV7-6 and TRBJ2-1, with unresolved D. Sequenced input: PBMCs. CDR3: CASSLGLGSPYNEQFF. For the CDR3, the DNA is TGTGCCAGCAGCTTAGGTTTGGGCTCTCCCTACAATGAGCAGTTCTTC.